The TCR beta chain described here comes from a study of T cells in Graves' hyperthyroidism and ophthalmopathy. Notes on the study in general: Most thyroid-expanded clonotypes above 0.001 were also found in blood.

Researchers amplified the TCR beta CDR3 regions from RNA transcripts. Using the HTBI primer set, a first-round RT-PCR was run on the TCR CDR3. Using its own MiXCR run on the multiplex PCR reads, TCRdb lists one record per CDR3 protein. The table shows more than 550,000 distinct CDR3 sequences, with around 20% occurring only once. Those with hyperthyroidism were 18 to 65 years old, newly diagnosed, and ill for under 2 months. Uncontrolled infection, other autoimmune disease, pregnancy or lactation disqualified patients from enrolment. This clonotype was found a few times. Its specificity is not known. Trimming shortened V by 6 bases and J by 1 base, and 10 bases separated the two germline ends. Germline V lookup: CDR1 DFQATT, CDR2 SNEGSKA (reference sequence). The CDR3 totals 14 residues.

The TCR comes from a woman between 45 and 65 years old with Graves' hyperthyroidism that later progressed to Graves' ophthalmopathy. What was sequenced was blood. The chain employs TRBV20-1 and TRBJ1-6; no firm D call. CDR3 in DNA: TGCAGTGCGGGCAGTAGGTCCTATAATTCACCCCTCCACTTT. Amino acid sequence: CSAGSRSYNSPLHF.